The 32 T cell receptor beta chains below were found in one sample sequenced in a study of blood T cells in healthy people across ages. Primers used in a second PCR of roughly 7 to 12 cycles were a sample-barcoded 5' primer and a J-beta primer mix. Each CDR3 protein gets one entry after TCRdb re-called the 5' RACE reads with MiXCR. The repertoire includes 550,000 to 600,000 distinct CDR3 sequences, 40% to 55% of them detected once, and 20% to 25% sits in the top ten. Sequencing was performed on blood. Source of these receptors: an elderly man in good health.

The chain recombines TRBV9 with TRBJ2-6; D uncertain. V lost 4 bases and J 0 bases, leaving 8 bases between the germline ends. Germline V CDR1 and CDR2: SGDLS, YYNGEE. The CDR3 consists of 15 residues. The CDR3 is CASSTVDSGANVLTF. CDR3 nucleotides: TGTGCCAGCAGCACAGTGGACTCTGGGGCCAACGTCCTGACTTTC.

The gene calls are TRBV4-3 and TRBJ2-1; 10 bases are shared with TRBD1. The CDR3 contains 13 residues. The V gene end was trimmed by 5 bases and the J gene end by 10 bases; junction bases not matched to a gene: 5. CDR1 and CDR2 (germline): LGHNA, YSLEER. CDR3 nucleotide sequence: TGCGCCAGCAGCTACGACAGGGGGCAAGAGCAGTTCTTC. The encoded protein is CASSYDRGQEQFF.

The V and J genes are TRBV20-1 and TRBJ2-1; D ambiguous. Trimming left V 3 bases short and J 7 bases short, with 4 bases between. This CDR3 comprises 10 residues. Germline V gene sequence: CDR1 DFQATT, CDR2 SNEGSKA (reference sequence). The CDR3: CSASENEQFF. The CDR3 DNA is TGCAGTGCTAGTGAGAATGAGCAGTTCTTC.

The V gene is TRBV7-2, the J gene TRBJ2-5; 10 bases fit TRBD2. Germline V gene sequence: CDR1 SGHTA, CDR2 FQGNSA. There are 15 residues in the CDR3. V dropped 0 bases and J dropped 5; count of bases not matched to a gene: 3. CDR3 bases: TGTGCCAGCAGCTTAGCGGGGACTAGCGTGGAGACCCAGTACTTC. This codes for CASSLAGTSVETQYF. The full variable domain, rest sourced from reference TRBV7-2 and TRBJ2-5, is GAGVSQSPSNKVTEKGKDVELRCDPISGHTALYWYRQSLGQGLEFLIYFQGNSAPDKSGLPSDRFSAERTGGSVSTLTIQRTQQEDSAVYLCASSLAGTSVETQYFGPGTRLLVL.

This rearrangement joins TRBV5-1 to TRBJ2-1; 8 bases fit TRBD2. This CDR3 is built from 14 residues. After removal of 3 bases from V and 3 bases from J, the junction contained 2 bases not matched to a gene. Germline values: CDR1 SGHRS, CDR2 YFSETQ. The CDR3 here is CASSYGGDYNEQFF. The CDR3 nucleotides read TGCGCCAGCAGCTACGGGGGGGACTACAATGAGCAGTTCTTC.

The sample holds a few counts of this clonotype. The rearrangement uses TRBV4-1 and TRBJ2-6; 12 bases fit TRBD1. In germline, CDR1 is MGHRA, CDR2 YSYEKL. This CDR3 comprises 17 residues. J lost 3 bases, V lost 4 bases, and 4 bases had no gene match. CDR3 amino acids: CASSPRDRGRGANVLTF. In nucleotides, the CDR3 is TGCGCCAGCAGCCCTCGGGACAGGGGGCGTGGGGCCAACGTCCTGACTTTC.

This clonotype was counted a few times. The V gene is TRBV2, the J gene TRBJ2-7, with TRBD1 matching 7 bases. The J call is doubtful: the DNA matches TRBJ2-5 better. Germline V gives CDR1 SNHLY, CDR2 FYNNEI. This CDR3 is built from 15 residues. The CDR3, as DNA: TGTGCCAGCAGTATGATCACAGGGGCTGGGGAGACCCAGTACTTC. Protein product: CASSMITGAGETQYF.

V is TRBV7-8 and J is TRBJ2-7, with TRBD2 identical over 8 bases. Unmatched junction bases numbered 5, after V lost 3 bases and J lost 4 bases. From germline, CDR1 is SGHVS and CDR2 FQNEAQ. There are 14 residues in the CDR3. The CDR3 DNA follows: TGTGCCAGCAGCTTTGCGGGAGGCCTGTACGAGCAGTACTTC. It specifies CASSFAGGLYEQYF.

The chain couples TRBV5-1 to TRBJ2-1; TRBD1 or TRBD2 may be the D gene (5 bases each). This CDR3 region has 15 residues. Germline loops: CDR1 SGHRS, CDR2 YFSETQ. Trimming shortened V by 4 bases and J by 4 bases, and 15 bases separated the two germline ends. CDR3 DNA sequence: TGCGCCAGCAGCCGGGACCGCCCGGGATACAATGAGCAGTTCTTC. Protein sequence: CASSRDRPGYNEQFF.

This clonotype appeared a single time. The chain combines TRBV4-1 with TRBJ2-7; 7 bases line up with TRBD1. With V trimmed by 1 base and J by 3 bases, 6 bases remained unmatched. The CDR3 totals 15 residues. Germline values: CDR1 MGHRA, CDR2 YSYEKL. CDR3: CASSQAPRQGYEQYF. CDR3 bases: TGCGCCAGCAGCCAAGCCCCCCGACAGGGCTACGAGCAGTACTTC.

Comments on this clonotype: A junction boundary mismatches the germline segment, possibly from a read error. The rearrangement uses TRBV5-5 and TRBJ2-3; D might be TRBD2 (6 bases). CDR1 is SGHKS, CDR2 YYEKEE, per germline (reference sequence). The CDR3 sequence is 15 residues long. The CDR3 sequence is CTSSPGLGGTDTQYF. Written as DNA, the CDR3 is TGTACCAGCAGCCCGGGACTGGGCGGCACAGATACGCAGTATTTT.

The gene calls are TRBV7-2 and TRBJ2-7; D may correspond to TRBD1 or TRBD2 (5 bases each). The germline gives CDR1 SGHTA, CDR2 FQGNSA. The CDR3 length is 14 residues. Trimming took off 3 bases at V and 5 bases at J, with 14 bases between the two ends. CDR3 nucleotides: TGTGCCAGCAGCTTTACCGGGGACGGCAACGAGCAGTACTTC. Protein: CASSFTGDGNEQYF.

The table lists this clonotype with a few counts. This rearrangement joins TRBV3-1 to TRBJ2-1, with D unresolved. This CDR3 is 15 amino acids long. With 4 bases removed from V and 3 bases from J, the gap between germline ends came to 13 bases. Germline-derived CDR1 and CDR2 are LGHDT and YNNKEL (reference sequence). CDR3 residues: CASSPPIGDYNEQFF. The DNA of the CDR3 is TGTGCCAGCAGCCCTCCCATAGGAGACTACAATGAGCAGTTCTTC.

Remarks on this clonotype: An end of the junction does not agree with germline; a read error may underlie this. This chain uses TRBV9 with TRBJ2-1; no firm D call. Germline loops: CDR1 SGDLS, CDR2 YYNGEE. CDR3 length: 12 residues. The CDR3 coding sequence is TGTGCCAGCAGCGCGGACCACAAGGAGCAGTTCTTC. Translation gives CASSADHKEQFF. The full variable domain, rest sourced from reference TRBV9 and TRBJ2-1, is DSGVTQTPKHLITATGQRVTLRCSPRSGDLSVYWYQQSLDQGLQFLIQYYNGEERAKGNILERFSAQQFPDLHSELNLSSLELGDSALYFCASSADHKEQFFGPGTRLTVL.

The CDR3 sequence is CAIKPTGANTEAFF. In nucleotides, the CDR3 is TGTGCCATCAAGCCTACAGGGGCGAACACTGAAGCTTTCTTT. The chain joins TRBV10-3 to TRBJ1-1, with TRBD1 identical over 7 bases. J lost 1 base, V lost 7 bases, and 6 bases had no gene match. This CDR3 spans 14 amino acids. Germline V lookup: CDR1 ENHRY, CDR2 SYGVKD.

The chain joins TRBV6-6 to TRBJ2-4; D may be TRBD1 (5 bases). Germline lookup yields CDR1 MNHNY and CDR2 SVGAGI (reference sequence). With 10 bases removed from V and 5 bases from J, the gap between germline ends came to 12 bases. CDR3 length: 12 residues. The CDR3 reads CATGEGENIQYF. The CDR3 bases are TGTGCCACGGGCGAAGGGGAAAACATTCAGTACTTC.

The chain has TRBV28 and TRBJ1-1; a weak D match, TRBD1 (6 bases). The CDR3 runs to 16 residues. CDR1 is MDHEN and CDR2 is SYDVKM in the germline V gene. V shed 6 bases and J shed 3 bases, with 20 bases lying between them. CDR3: CASRSSPRGRDTEAFF. The DNA of the CDR3 is TGTGCCAGCAGATCCTCGCCCCGGGGGCGGGACACTGAAGCTTTCTTT.

This chain uses TRBV7-9 with TRBJ2-7, with TRBD2 matching over 12 bases. Trimming took 1 base from V and 6 from J; bases not matched to a gene: 1. Germline-derived CDR1 and CDR2 are SEHNR and FQNEAQ (reference sequence). The CDR3 totals 14 residues. The CDR3 sequence: CASSLELAGGEQYF. Here the CDR3 DNA reads TGTGCCAGCAGCTTAGAACTAGCGGGAGGCGAGCAGTACTTC.

The V gene is TRBV27, the J gene TRBJ1-1, with 9 bases that match TRBD1. The germline V gene has CDR1 MNHEY and CDR2 SMNVEV (reference sequence). This CDR3 is built from 14 residues. J lost 4 bases, V lost 2 bases, and 2 bases had no gene match. As DNA, the CDR3 is TGTGCCAGCAGTTTAGGGACAGGGATCACTGAAGCTTTCTTT. Translating gives CASSLGTGITEAFF.

The V and J genes are TRBV5-1 and TRBJ2-6; TRBD2 is a possible D gene (5 bases). This CDR3 region has 17 residues. The V gene lost 2 bases and the J gene lost 0 bases, with 12 bases spanning the gap. The V gene's germline CDR1 is SGHRS and CDR2 YFSETQ. CDR3 sequence reads: CASSFTVGSSGANVLTF. In DNA form, the CDR3 reads TGCGCCAGCAGCTTTACAGTGGGGAGCTCTGGGGCCAACGTCCTGACTTTC.

The gene calls are TRBV13 and TRBJ2-3; possible D gene TRBD1, 6 bases. Trimming left V 5 bases short and J 5 bases short, with 11 bases between. This CDR3 is 13 amino acids long. Germline loops: CDR1 PRHDT, CDR2 FYEKMQ (reference sequence). CDR3 residues: CASSQVTGDTQYF. The CDR3 DNA reads as TGTGCCAGCAGCCAAGTGACAGGAGATACGCAGTATTTT.

In its sample, this clonotype was seen a few times. J is TRBJ2-5 and V is TRBV25-1; 10 positions agree with TRBD1. The junction had 6 bases not matched to a gene; V was cut back by 4 bases and J by 13 bases. CDR3 length equals 12 residues. CDR1 and CDR2 from the germline V gene are MGHDK and SYGVNS. CDR3 bases: TGTGCCAGCAGTGGAACCGGGACAGGGGCGTACTTC. Protein sequence: CASSGTGTGAYF.

Points on this clonotype: At one end, the junction sequence differs from germline, possibly due to a read error. V and J are TRBV28 and TRBJ2-5; D ambiguous. The CDR3 spans 12 residues. The germline gives CDR1 MDHEN, CDR2 SYDVKM. The CDR3 DNA is TGTGCCAGCAGCTTATCCGATGTAGGGCAGTACTTC. This gives the protein CASSLSDVGQYF.

This rearrangement joins TRBV7-2 to TRBJ2-1; 7 nucleotides agree with TRBD1. Near its end, the DNA agrees better with TRBJ2-7, so the J call may be wrong. The CDR3 consists of 15 residues. Germline lookup yields CDR1 SGHTA and CDR2 FQGNSA. The CDR3 DNA reads TGTGCCAGCAGCTTAGATGGGACAGCCTACAATGAGCAGTACTTC. Protein: CASSLDGTAYNEQYF.

This chain uses TRBV7-2 with TRBJ2-7, with D possibly being TRBD2 (6 bases). The germline V gene has CDR1 SGHTA and CDR2 FQGNSA. V was clipped by 5 bases and J by 2 bases, with 16 bases between them. The CDR3 extends over 15 amino acids. The CDR3 is CASSLVPGLAYEQYF. In nucleotides, the CDR3 is TGTGCCAGCAGCCTAGTTCCGGGACTCGCCTACGAGCAGTACTTC.

This rearrangement joins TRBV10-3 to TRBJ1-2; no firm D call. Germline values: CDR1 ENHRY, CDR2 SYGVKD. The CDR3 loop spans 13 amino acids. Trimming took off 4 bases at V and 6 bases at J, with 12 bases between the two ends. Here the CDR3 DNA reads TGTGCCATCAGTGGGAGGGAGAGAGATGGCTACACCTTC. As protein: CAISGRERDGYTF.

The chain recombines TRBV28 with TRBJ2-5; D may be TRBD1 or TRBD2 (5 bases each). The CDR3 length is 15 residues. Germline V gene data show CDR1 as MDHEN and CDR2 as SYDVKM. Trimming left V 5 bases short and J 4 bases short, with 17 bases between. The CDR3 reads CASSPSSTRGETQYF. CDR3 in DNA: TGTGCCAGCAGTCCGAGCAGCACGAGGGGAGAGACCCAGTACTTC.

The chain couples TRBV7-2 to TRBJ2-1; D is unclear. Germline CDR1 is SGHTA and CDR2 is FQGNSA. The CDR3 has 14 amino acids. V was shortened by 2 bases and J by 8 bases, with 13 bases between the two germline ends. The CDR3 sequence is CASSLRPILHEQFF. CDR3 coding DNA: TGTGCCAGCAGCTTACGCCCCATCCTGCATGAGCAGTTCTTC.

Worth noting for this clonotype: Given a much more abundant clone one base away, this may be a read error. The gene calls are TRBV9 and TRBJ2-1; TRBD2 matches 12 bases. Trimming took 0 bases from V and 7 from J; bases not matched to a gene: 14. In germline, CDR1 is SGDLS, CDR2 YYNGEE. CDR3 length equals 19 residues. The CDR3 sequence: CASSVGSSGGAWSINEQFF. CDR3 nucleotides: TGTGCCAGCAGCGTAGGGTCTAGCGGGGGGGCCTGGTCCATAAATGAGCAGTTCTTC.

The rearrangement uses TRBV10-3 and TRBJ2-2, with D perhaps TRBD1 (6 bases). Germline V CDR1 and CDR2: ENHRY, SYGVKD. The V and J ends lost 3 bases and 1 base respectively, with 15 bases between them. The CDR3 has 17 residues. The CDR3 region has the DNA TGTGCCATCAGTGACCCCGGGACACGTAAGAACACCGGGGAGCTGTTTTTT. It specifies CAISDPGTRKNTGELFF.

V usage is TRBV4-1 and J usage is TRBJ2-5; TRBD1 or TRBD2 may be the D gene (6 bases each). The germline V and J ends were trimmed by 1 base and 4 bases, with 13 bases remaining between them. This CDR3 comprises 15 residues. Looked up from germline, CDR1 is MGHRA and CDR2 is YSYEKL. The CDR3 nucleotides read TGCGCCAGCAGCCAAGTCGACGGGGGCGTAGAGACCCAGTACTTC. Residues: CASSQVDGGVETQYF.

On this clonotype itself: The junction differs from germline at one of its ends, possibly a read error. The chain links TRBV20-1 to TRBJ2-7, with unresolved D. The CDR3 runs to 16 residues. Germline CDR1 DFQATT, CDR2 SNEGSKA (reference sequence). The CDR3: CGARAAVGWFVYEQYF. CDR3 nucleotides: TGCGGTGCTAGAGCCGCGGTAGGGTGGTTTGTCTACGAGCAGTACTTC.